The clone carrying this T cell receptor beta chain was recorded a few times. The target antigen is unknown. Method: immunoSEQ multiplex PCR; TCRdb's copy keeps in-frame clones and lacks some. The sample contains under 30,000 clones, around 86% of which appear only once. CDR1 is SQVTM and CDR2 is ANQGSEA in the germline V gene. Trimming left V 0 bases short and J 10 bases short, with 12 bases between. This CDR3 spans 12 amino acids. The time point was: cycle 4 day 1 (C4D1), after less than seven weeks of nivolumab. All patients relapsed after autologous stem cell transplantation, and brentuximab vedotin exposure varied. The study purified CD4+ T cells from thawed PBMCs using magnetic negative selection. This sample was taken from a study of PD-1 blockade in classical Hodgkin lymphoma. Overall study results and limits: The authors have not defined what causes the repertoire differences, possibly disease activity or prior therapy.

The chain carries TRBV29-1 and TRBJ1-1; D remains unclear. The specimen was CD4+ T cells from blood, collected before the fourth cycle of nivolumab. The clonotype was recovered from a human donor with classical Hodgkin lymphoma. The CDR3: CSVEDLGIGAFF. CDR3 nucleotide sequence: TGCAGCGTTGAAGATCTGGGGATCGGAGCTTTCTTT.